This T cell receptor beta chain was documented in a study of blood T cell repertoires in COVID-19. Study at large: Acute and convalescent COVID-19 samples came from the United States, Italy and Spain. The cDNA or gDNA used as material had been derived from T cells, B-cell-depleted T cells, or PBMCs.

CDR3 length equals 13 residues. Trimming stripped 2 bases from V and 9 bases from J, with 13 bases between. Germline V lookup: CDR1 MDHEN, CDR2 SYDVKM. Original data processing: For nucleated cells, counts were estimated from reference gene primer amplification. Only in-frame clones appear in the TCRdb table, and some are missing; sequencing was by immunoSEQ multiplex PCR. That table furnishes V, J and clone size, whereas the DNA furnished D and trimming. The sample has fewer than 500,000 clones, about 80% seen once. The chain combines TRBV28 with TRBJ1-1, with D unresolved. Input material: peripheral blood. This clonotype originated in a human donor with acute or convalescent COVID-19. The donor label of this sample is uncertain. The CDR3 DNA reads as TGTGCCAGCAGTTTAAAGAGGGTAGGGAAAGCTTTCTTT. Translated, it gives CASSLKRVGKAFF.